The source of this TCR beta chain is a study of cytomegalovirus exposure and HLA in healthy donors. Both 60 Vbeta primers and 13 Jbeta primers went into the PCR. The assay was immunoSEQ multiplex PCR, and TCRdb's table has in-frame clones only and misses some. The sample lists around 100,000 clones; approximately 58% were seen once. In germline, CDR1 is LNHDA, CDR2 SQIVND (reference sequence). The CDR3 is made up of 15 amino acids. The V and J ends lost 5 bases and 5 bases, in that order; junction bases with no gene match: 8. The source material was PBMCs. This chain links TRBV19 with TRBJ2-5, with 10 positions matching TRBD1. The clonotype comes from a woman younger than 45 in good health and CMV-seronegative. The CDR3, as DNA: TGTGCCAGTAGTGCCGGGACAGGGGTCGGGGAGACCCAGTACTTC. This sequence encodes CASSAGTGVGETQYF.